This TCR beta chain was observed in a study of Ad26.COV2.S vaccination and SARS-CoV-2 variants. Study details: Donor was in the COV1001 Ad26.COV2.S trial arm. Ad26.COV2.S given intramuscularly, once or twice 56 days apart.

The sample's treatment: around 19 received Ad26.COV2.S at low or high dose, single or two shots; five or six received placebo; per-sample allocation not given. Sampling was done on day 63 after the first vaccine or placebo injection. TCRdb's copy holds only in-frame clones and misses some; the assay was immunoSEQ multiplex PCR. The table lists approximately 480,000 clones, around 85% of them singletons. V was trimmed by 6 bases and J by 6 bases, leaving 12 bases between them. In germline, CDR1 is MNHEY, CDR2 SVGAGI. The CDR3 runs to 12 residues. With respect to this clone: Its antigen is unknown.

Study findings and constraints: People who got the vaccine or the placebo had similar non-spike TCR breadth. Possibly, TCR breadth and depth analyses underestimated total T cell responses.

The sequence was collected from a person between 18 and 60 years old who received the Ad26.COV2.S COVID-19 vaccine or a placebo. The chain links TRBV6-5 to TRBJ2-7, with D hard to call. The sequencing here drew on peripheral blood, taken in a trial of Ad26.COV2.S vaccine versus placebo. The CDR3 region has the DNA TGTGCCAGCAGCCAGACCTCGGGCGAGCAGTACTTC. Its protein product is CASSQTSGEQYF.